The clone carrying this TCR beta chain appeared a single time. Its target is not known. The data were taken from a study of T cell responses to AZD1222 COVID-19 vaccine. Background on the study: Investigators merged groups given second doses at roughly 4 or roughly 12 weeks. Study-level findings and limits: Targets within unmutated variant regions were reportedly found for nearly half of spike-specific TCRs. Scientists sampled the repertoires only once the peak T cell response had passed.

Generated by immunoSEQ multiplex PCR, the TCRdb table keeps only in-frame clones and is missing some. This sample has roughly 76,000 clones, with 86% found just once. V dropped 5 bases and J dropped 5; count of bases not matched to a gene: 12. Germline values: CDR1 MNHNY, CDR2 SVGAGI (reference sequence). The length of the CDR3 is 16 residues. This rearrangement joins TRBV6-6 to TRBJ1-5; TRBD1 matches at 7 bases. The TCR originated in an adult in good health. The material sequenced was peripheral blood, taken on day 0 of AZD1222 vaccination. CDR3 loop: CASSKGGQQRDQPQHF. The DNA for the CDR3 is TGTGCCAGCAGTAAAGGGGGACAGCAAAGAGATCAGCCCCAGCATTTT.